The rows below give T cell receptor beta chains drawn from one sample of a study of cytomegalovirus exposure and HLA in healthy donors. Only in-frame clones appear in the TCRdb table, and some are missing; sequencing was by immunoSEQ multiplex PCR. The sample shows around 250,000 clones, approximately 81% of them seen only once. The source material was PBMCs. The receptors derive from a woman aged 60-75 years in good health and CMV-seropositive. Both conserved end residues are trimmed from each CDR3. The D gene is left open where the match is weak.

CDR3,V,D,J
ASSGQPDTNTGELF,TRBV6-4,-,TRBJ2-2
ASIKDYANTGELF,TRBV6-6,-,TRBJ2-2
ATSRLAGANTGELF,TRBV15,TRBD2,TRBJ2-2
AWSLSFTADTQY,TRBV30,-,TRBJ2-3
ASSYSIYRGLYEQY,TRBV6-5,TRBD1,TRBJ2-7
ASSLSTGELF,TRBV4-1,-,TRBJ2-2
ASSLRQETQY,TRBV5-1,-,TRBJ2-5
ASSQSNRGTDTQY,TRBV23-1,TRBD1,TRBJ2-3
AISVTGEEDSGANVLT,TRBV10-3,-,TRBJ2-6
ASSDGTGSVFDGYT,TRBV5-1,TRBD1,TRBJ1-2
ASSLVGVEETQY,TRBV11-2,-,TRBJ2-5
ASGLVPGGRGYEQF,TRBV12-5,TRBD2,TRBJ2-1
ASSPTSGEDNEQF,TRBV18,TRBD2,TRBJ2-1
ASSEWTLAKNIQY,TRBV2,-,TRBJ2-4
ASSLASGTLLGYT,TRBV7-9,-,TRBJ1-2
ASTPGLANTGELF,TRBV19,-,TRBJ2-2
ASSARGGYSGANVLT,TRBV9,-,TRBJ2-6
ASSSGAADTQY,TRBV5-1,-,TRBJ2-3
ASRETNAKETQY,TRBV6-1,-,TRBJ2-5
ASSLGGTRNEQF,TRBV11-3,TRBD2,TRBJ2-1
ASSVGGTGWTDTQY,TRBV9,TRBD1,TRBJ2-3
ASSPQGLREMTALH,TRBV18,-,TRBJ1-6
ASSPGQNTGELF,TRBV9,-,TRBJ2-2
ASSLQENTEAF,TRBV5-1,-,TRBJ1-1
ASSSGLAGVDEQF,TRBV5-6,TRBD2,TRBJ2-1
ASSQDADRGGRTQY,TRBV4-1,TRBD1,TRBJ2-5
ASRGLAVQETQY,TRBV27,TRBD2,TRBJ2-5
ASSLRVASGNTIY,TRBV13,-,TRBJ1-3
ASSPAGEHSY,TRBV18,-,TRBJ2-4
ASSGRGTGSSSGANVLT,TRBV6-1,-,TRBJ2-6
ASSWTRADTQY,TRBV6-6,TRBD2,TRBJ2-3
ASSPDPGGTYNEQF,TRBV9,-,TRBJ2-1
SVVLWARYEQY,TRBV29-1,-,TRBJ2-7
AIRGGDRLNTEAF,TRBV10-3,-,TRBJ1-1
ASSGLEQY,TRBV10-2,-,TRBJ2-7
ASSSLDRGRLDTQY,TRBV5-1,TRBD1,TRBJ2-3
ASSPYSSYNEQF,TRBV18,-,TRBJ2-1
SVPSSGTYNEQF,TRBV29-1,TRBD2,TRBJ2-1
ASYTSSYNEQF,TRBV6-5,-,TRBJ2-1
ASSFTGGNEKLF,TRBV28,-,TRBJ1-4
ASSPFSGTNTDTQY,TRBV9,TRBD2,TRBJ2-3
ASRSLGRASYGYT,TRBV7-2,-,TRBJ1-2
ASSNTGTGNEKLF,TRBV5-1,TRBD1,TRBJ1-4
ASSLAGDLNQPQH,TRBV5-4,-,TRBJ1-5
ASSLVGGKLF,TRBV5-6,-,TRBJ1-4
ASSPRRSLGEQY,TRBV4-2,-,TRBJ2-7
ASSLDSGRTDTQY,TRBV5-4,TRBD2,TRBJ2-3
ASSKQTGRGYEQY,TRBV5-1,TRBD1,TRBJ2-7
ASSVTGGNNQPQH,TRBV9,TRBD1,TRBJ1-5
ASSQGTSGTSYQETQY,TRBV4-2,TRBD2,TRBJ2-5